In this sample, the clone carrying this T cell receptor (beta chain) turned up once. This study enrolled people aged about 18 to 100 from about two dozen US geographic areas. In germline, CDR1 is KGHDR, CDR2 SFDVKD. The CDR3 runs to 20 residues. The ends lost 2 bases at V and 3 bases at J; junction bases unmatched: 16. Measured with immunoSEQ multiplex PCR; TCRdb has only the in-frame clones, and not every one. This table has roughly 230,000 clones, around 90% appearing once. This specimen comes from a study of blood T cell repertoires in COVID-19. Looking at the study overall: The analysed material was cDNA or gDNA that came from T cells, B-cell-depleted T cells, or PBMCs.

The sequencing sample was made of PBMCs or T cells enriched from blood (not recorded which). The source is a young man in a cohort exposed to, infected with or recovered from COVID-19 (not recorded which). The genes are TRBV24-1 and TRBJ2-1, with 9 bases fitting TRBD2. The CDR3 sequence is CATSDSIARVAGEHYNEQFF. In DNA, the CDR3 is TGTGCCACCAGTGATTCCATCGCGCGAGTAGCGGGAGAACACTACAATGAGCAGTTCTTC.